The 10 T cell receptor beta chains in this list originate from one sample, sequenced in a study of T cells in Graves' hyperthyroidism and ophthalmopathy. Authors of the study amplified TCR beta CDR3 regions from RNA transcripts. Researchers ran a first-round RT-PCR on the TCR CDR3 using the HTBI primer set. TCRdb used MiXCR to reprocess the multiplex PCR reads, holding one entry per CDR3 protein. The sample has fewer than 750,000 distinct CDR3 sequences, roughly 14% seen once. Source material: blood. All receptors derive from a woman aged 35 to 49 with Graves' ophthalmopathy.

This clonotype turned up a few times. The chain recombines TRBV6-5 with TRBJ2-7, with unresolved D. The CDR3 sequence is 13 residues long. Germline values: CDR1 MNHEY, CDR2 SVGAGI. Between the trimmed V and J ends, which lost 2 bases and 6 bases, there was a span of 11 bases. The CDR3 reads CASSYDPYCEQYF. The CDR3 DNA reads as TGTGCCAGCAGTTACGACCCCTACTGCGAGCAGTACTTC.

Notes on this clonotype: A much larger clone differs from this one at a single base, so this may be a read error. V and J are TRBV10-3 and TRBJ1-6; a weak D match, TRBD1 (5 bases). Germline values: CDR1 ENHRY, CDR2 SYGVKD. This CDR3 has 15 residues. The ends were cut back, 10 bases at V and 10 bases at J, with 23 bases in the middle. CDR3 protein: CATNNPGREHSPLHF. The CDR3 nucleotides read TGTGCCACCAACAACCCCGGCAGGGAGCACTCACCCCTCCACTTT.

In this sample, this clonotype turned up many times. DNA of the CDR3: TGTGCCAGCAGTTACTCCTACACAGGGTATAGCAATCAGCCCCAGCATTTT. It specifies CASSYSYTGYSNQPQHF. V is TRBV6-2 or TRBV6-3 and J is TRBJ1-5, with D possibly TRBD1 on 6 matching bases. Germline lookup yields CDR1 MNHEY and CDR2 SVGEGT. V lost 0 bases and J 0 bases, leaving 12 bases between the germline ends. The CDR3 is 17 residues long.

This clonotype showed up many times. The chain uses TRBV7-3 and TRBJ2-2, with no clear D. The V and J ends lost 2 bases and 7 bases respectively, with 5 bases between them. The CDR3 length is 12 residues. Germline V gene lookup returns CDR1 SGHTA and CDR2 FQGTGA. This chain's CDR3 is CASSLRSGELFF. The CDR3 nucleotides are TGTGCCAGCAGCTTACGAAGCGGGGAGCTGTTTTTT.

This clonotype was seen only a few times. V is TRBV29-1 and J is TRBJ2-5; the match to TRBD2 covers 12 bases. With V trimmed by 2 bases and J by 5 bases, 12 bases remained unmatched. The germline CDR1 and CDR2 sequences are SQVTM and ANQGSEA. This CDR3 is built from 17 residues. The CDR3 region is CSVEFVASGRAGETQYF. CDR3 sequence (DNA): TGCAGCGTTGAATTTGTAGCTAGCGGGAGGGCCGGGGAGACCCAGTACTTC.

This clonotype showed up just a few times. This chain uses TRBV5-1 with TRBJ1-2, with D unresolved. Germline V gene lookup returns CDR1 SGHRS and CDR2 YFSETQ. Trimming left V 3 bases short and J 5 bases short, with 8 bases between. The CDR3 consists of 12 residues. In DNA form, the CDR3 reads TGCGCCAGCAGCTCCCAACAATATGGCTACACCTTC. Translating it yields CASSSQQYGYTF.

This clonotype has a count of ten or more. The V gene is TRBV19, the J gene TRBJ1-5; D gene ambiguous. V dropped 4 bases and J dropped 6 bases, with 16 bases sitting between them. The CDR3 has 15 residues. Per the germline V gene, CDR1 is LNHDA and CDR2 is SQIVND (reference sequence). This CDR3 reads CASSTTRAEGQPQHF. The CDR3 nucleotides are TGTGCCAGTAGTACTACAAGGGCCGAGGGTCAGCCCCAGCATTTT.

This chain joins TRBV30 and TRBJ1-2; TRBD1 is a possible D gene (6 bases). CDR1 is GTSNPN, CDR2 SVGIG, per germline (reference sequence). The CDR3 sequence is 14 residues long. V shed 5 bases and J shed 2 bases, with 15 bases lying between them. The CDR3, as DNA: TGTGCCTGGGGAGGGCAGGGGATGAACTATGGCTACACCTTC. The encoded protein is CAWGGQGMNYGYTF.

CDR3 in amino acids: CASLFGSYEQYF. The CDR3 DNA follows: TGTGCCAGCTTATTCGGGTCCTACGAGCAGTACTTC. The genes are TRBV6-1 and TRBJ2-7; unclear D gene. This CDR3 is built from 12 residues. V lost 8 bases to trimming and J lost 1 base, with 9 bases between them. CDR1 is MNHNS, CDR2 SASEGT, per germline.

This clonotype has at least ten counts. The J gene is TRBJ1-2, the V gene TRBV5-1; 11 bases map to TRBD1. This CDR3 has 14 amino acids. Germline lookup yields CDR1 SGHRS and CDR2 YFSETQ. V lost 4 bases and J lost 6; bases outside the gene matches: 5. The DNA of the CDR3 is TGCGCCAGCAGCATCCGGGACAGGGGGAATGGCTACACCTTC. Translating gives CASSIRDRGNGYTF.